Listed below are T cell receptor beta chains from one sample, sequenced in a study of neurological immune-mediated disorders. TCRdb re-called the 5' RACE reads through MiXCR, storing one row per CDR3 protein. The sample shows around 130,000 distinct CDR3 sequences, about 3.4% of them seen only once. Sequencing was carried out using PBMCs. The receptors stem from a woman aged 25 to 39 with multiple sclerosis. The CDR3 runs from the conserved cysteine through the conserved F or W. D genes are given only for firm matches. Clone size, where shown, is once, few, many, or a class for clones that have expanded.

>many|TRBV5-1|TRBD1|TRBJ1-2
CASSHGQFMYRGYGYTF
TGCGCCAGCAGCCACGGACAATTCATGTACAGGGGGTATGGCTACACCTTC
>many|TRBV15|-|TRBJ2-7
CATSRDLQAYEQYF
TGTGCCACCAGCAGAGATTTGCAGGCCTACGAGCAGTACTTC
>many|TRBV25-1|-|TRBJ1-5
CASSLPWDTQPQHF
TGTGCCAGCAGTCTCCCCTGGGACACTCAGCCCCAGCATTTT
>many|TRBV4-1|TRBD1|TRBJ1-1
CASSHGTGYEAFF
TGCGCCAGCAGCCATGGGACAGGGTACGAAGCTTTCTTT
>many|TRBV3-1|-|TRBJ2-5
CASSTVLGETQYF
TGTGCCAGCAGCACGGTTCTGGGGGAGACCCAGTACTTC
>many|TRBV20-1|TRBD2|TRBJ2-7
CSARTSGTYEQYF
TGCAGTGCTAGGACTAGCGGGACCTACGAGCAGTACTTC
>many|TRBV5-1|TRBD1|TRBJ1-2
CASSMGTGVSMGYTF
TGCGCCAGCAGTATGGGAACAGGGGTCTCTATGGGCTACACCTTC
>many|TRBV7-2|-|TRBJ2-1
CASSLDGHNEQFF
TGTGCCAGCAGCTTAGATGGCCACAATGAGCAGTTCTTC
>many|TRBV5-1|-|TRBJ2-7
CASKTQGGLIYEQYF
TGCGCCAGCAAAACCCAAGGGGGTCTAATCTACGAGCAGTACTTC
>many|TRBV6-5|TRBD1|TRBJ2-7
CASRRDSPQGGEQYF
TGTGCCAGCAGAAGGGACAGTCCCCAAGGGGGCGAGCAGTACTTC
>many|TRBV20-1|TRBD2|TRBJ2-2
CSAPPSGSLRSGELFF
TGCAGTGCTCCCCCTAGCGGGAGCCTCAGGTCCGGGGAGCTGTTTTTT
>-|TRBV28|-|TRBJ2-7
CASSSPTGSYEQYF
TGTGCCAGCAGTTCACCGACAGGTTCCTACGAGCAGTACTTC
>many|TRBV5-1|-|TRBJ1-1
CASSVLDRNTEAFF
TGCGCCAGCAGCGTCCTGGACAGGAACACTGAAGCTTTCTTT
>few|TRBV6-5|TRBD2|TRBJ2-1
CASSYSSGVAGFEQFF
TGTGCCAGCAGTTACTCGTCCGGGGTAGCGGGATTTGAGCAGTTCTTC
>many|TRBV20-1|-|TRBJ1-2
CSASPGRGSNYGYTF
TGCAGTGCTAGTCCAGGGAGAGGTTCTAACTATGGCTACACCTTC
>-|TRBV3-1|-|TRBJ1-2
CASSQGQTYGYTF
TGTGCCAGCAGCCAAGGACAGACATATGGCTACACCTTC
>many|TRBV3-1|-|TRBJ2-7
CASSPGLGAYEQYF
TGTGCCAGCAGCCCGGGGCTGGGGGCCTACGAGCAGTACTTC
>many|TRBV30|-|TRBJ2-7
CAWSARKRYEQYF
TGTGCCTGGAGCGCCCGAAAGCGGTACGAGCAGTACTTC
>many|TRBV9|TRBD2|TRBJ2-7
CASSVAPGGPEQYF
TGTGCCAGCAGCGTAGCCCCGGGAGGGCCCGAGCAGTACTTC